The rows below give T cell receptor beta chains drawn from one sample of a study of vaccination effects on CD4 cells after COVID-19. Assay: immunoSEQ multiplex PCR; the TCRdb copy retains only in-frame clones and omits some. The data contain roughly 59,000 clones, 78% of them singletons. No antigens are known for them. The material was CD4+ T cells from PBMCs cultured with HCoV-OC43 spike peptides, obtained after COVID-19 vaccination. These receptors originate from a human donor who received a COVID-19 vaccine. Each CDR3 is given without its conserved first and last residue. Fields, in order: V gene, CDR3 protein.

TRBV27	ASRSWGTGELF
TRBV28	ATISSLGTDTQY
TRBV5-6	ASSAGGSGANVLT
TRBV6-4	ASSDRRGAAQY
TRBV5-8	ASSRQAPRGYGYT
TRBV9	ASSPGLDNTGELF
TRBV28	ASSLTGGYNEQF
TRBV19	ASRQLGGGEKLF
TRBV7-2	ASSSRGRELF
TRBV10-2	ASNPTVRDGYT
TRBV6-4	ASEATNEKLF
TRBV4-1	ASSPPGTGEETQY
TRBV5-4	ASSLGSGNTIY
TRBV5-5	ASSLVGQGARAF
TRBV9	ASSPHRGADTQY
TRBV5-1	ASSPINTGSSYNEQF
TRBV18	ASSPQGTSGGPDTQY
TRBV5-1	ASSLGQPTGELF
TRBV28	ASSSFRETQY
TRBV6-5	ASSLTALTGELF
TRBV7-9	ASSLRQGVSNSPLH
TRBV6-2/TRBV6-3	ASSYGFGYT
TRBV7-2	ASSFDRETEAF
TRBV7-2	ASSGAGGFNQPQH
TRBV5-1	ASSSVLGQGGNTIY
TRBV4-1	ASSQTSGVETQY
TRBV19	ASTPTRWTTNTGELF
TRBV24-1	ATSDNTWGNQPQH
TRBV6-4	ASSPARGEKLF